Below, 14 T cell receptor beta chains from the same sample are listed, as sequenced in a study of blood T cells in healthy people across ages. Sample-barcoded 5' priming and a J-beta primer mix drove a second PCR of roughly 7 to 11 cycles. MiXCR was run by TCRdb on the 5' RACE reads, yielding one entry per CDR3 protein. In the table there are around 1.7 million distinct CDR3 sequences, approximately 28% of which are singletons. The sample taken for sequencing was blood. The receptors derive from a woman under 40 in good health.

The CDR3 region has the DNA TGTGCCAGCAGCTTAGCGGCCGGAGAGTGGTATGGCTACACCTTC. Residues: CASSLAAGEWYGYTF. The chain links TRBV7-9 to TRBJ1-2, with D unresolved. From germline, CDR1 is SEHNR and CDR2 FQNEAQ (reference sequence). The CDR3 loop spans 15 amino acids. V lost 0 bases, J lost 5 bases, and 13 bases lay in between. The full variable domain, completed using reference TRBV7-9 and TRBJ1-2, is DTGVSQNPRHKITKRGQNVTFRCDPISEHNRLYWYRQTLGQGPEFLTYFQNEAQLEKSRLLSDRFSAERPKGSFSTLEIQRTEQGDSAMYLCASSLAAGEWYGYTFGSGTRLTVV.

This clonotype was observed a handful of times. This chain connects TRBV29-1 to TRBJ1-2; D possibly corresponds to TRBD1 (6 bases). CDR1 is SQVTM, CDR2 ANQGSEA, per germline. Deletions cut 3 bases from V and 1 base from J, with 9 bases between. The length of the CDR3 is 13 residues. CDR3 in amino acids: CSVEPGDNYGYTF. The CDR3 coding sequence is TGCAGCGTTGAGCCAGGGGATAACTATGGCTACACCTTC.

This chain links TRBV27 with TRBJ1-2; tentatively, D is TRBD1 (6 bases). This CDR3 is built from 14 residues. Trimming shortened V by 5 bases and J by 7 bases, and 17 bases separated the two germline ends. CDR1 and CDR2 (germline): MNHEY, SMNVEV (reference sequence). The DNA for the CDR3 is TGTGCCAGCAGTGCCCACCCCAGGGGCGGTGGCTACACCTTC. Protein sequence: CASSAHPRGGGYTF.

The table lists this clonotype with many counts. The chain joins TRBV29-1 to TRBJ2-1; no clear D gene. There are 13 residues in the CDR3. Germline CDR1 is SQVTM and CDR2 is ANQGSEA. Trimming cost V 7 bases and J 1 base, with 11 bases left between them. DNA of the CDR3: TGCAGCGCCCTCACACTTTCCTACAATGAGCAGTTCTTC. Protein sequence: CSALTLSYNEQFF.

This chain connects TRBV7-2 to TRBJ1-2; maybe TRBD1 (6 bases). The CDR3 spans 13 residues. Germline V CDR1 and CDR2: SGHTA, FQGNSA. Between the trimmed V and J ends, which lost 5 bases and 6 bases, there was a span of 13 bases. CDR3 coding DNA: TGTGCCAGCAGCACCCGACAGGCCCATGGCTACACCTTC. It yields the protein CASSTRQAHGYTF. The entire variable domain, with the rest obtained from reference TRBV7-2 and TRBJ1-2, is as follows: GAGVSQSPSNKVTEKGKDVELRCDPISGHTALYWYRQSLGQGLEFLIYFQGNSAPDKSGLPSDRFSAERTGGSVSTLTIQRTQQEDSAVYLCASSTRQAHGYTFGSGTRLTVV.

The table lists this clonotype with a few counts. One junction end does not reproduce the germline sequence, and a read error may be involved. The J gene is TRBJ2-3, the V gene TRBV29-1; the D gene is possibly TRBD1 (5 bases). Germline V CDR1 and CDR2: SQVTM, ANQGSEA. The CDR3 has 13 amino acids. The CDR3 DNA sequence: TGCAGCGTTTTGACAGACACGACAGACACGCAGTATTTT. Translating it yields CSVLTDTTDTQYF.

Comments on this clonotype: Because it lacks the conserved phenylalanine or tryptophan at the end, this CDR3 is likely a read error. The chain employs TRBV9 and TRBJ2-3; D uncertain. Germline V lookup: CDR1 SGDLS, CDR2 YYNGEE. This CDR3 contains 15 residues. Deletions cut 0 bases from V and 4 bases from J, with 12 bases between. CDR3 sequence reads: CASSVALGNSDTQYC. In DNA, the CDR3 is TGTGCCAGCAGCGTAGCTTTGGGAAATTCAGATACGCAGTATTGT.

The chain links TRBV28 to TRBJ1-5, with D hard to call. The CDR3 has 13 amino acids. The V gene lost 4 bases and the J gene lost 9 bases, with 13 bases spanning the gap. From germline, CDR1 is MDHEN and CDR2 SYDVKM. The CDR3 loop is CASSWSWSRPQHF. The CDR3 DNA follows: TGTGCCAGCAGTTGGTCTTGGAGTCGGCCCCAGCATTTT. The whole variable domain, filled in from reference TRBV28 and TRBJ1-5, reads DVKVTQSSRYLVKRTGEKVFLECVQDMDHENMFWYRQDPGLGLRLIYFSYDVKMKEKGDIPEGYSVSREKKERFSLILESASTNQTSMYLCASSWSWSRPQHFGDGTRLSIL.

This chain uses TRBV11-2 with TRBJ2-7; possibly TRBD1 or TRBD2 for D (5 bases each). V was clipped by 2 bases and J by 3 bases, with 11 bases between them. CDR3 length: 14 amino acids. Germline CDR1 is SGHAT and CDR2 is FQNNGV. CDR3 in DNA: TGTGCCAGCAGCTTACGGGGCGCCGTCTACGAGCAGTACTTC. Protein: CASSLRGAVYEQYF.

This chain connects TRBV20-1 to TRBJ2-7, with D possibly matching TRBD1 (8 bases). Trimming stripped 6 bases from V and 10 bases from J, with 28 bases between. This CDR3 is 15 amino acids long. The V gene's germline CDR1 is DFQATT and CDR2 SNEGSKA (reference sequence). The CDR3 sequence: CSAGQGGGYKEIQYF. The CDR3 region has the DNA TGCAGTGCCGGACAGGGAGGGGGTTACAAAGAGATCCAGTACTTC.

This clonotype was seen only a few times. The CDR3 sequence is CASSSLGAYEQFF. The CDR3 DNA reads TGTGCCAGCAGCTCGCTAGGGGCCTATGAGCAGTTCTTC. The chain recombines TRBV7-9 with TRBJ2-1; TRBD1 is a possible D gene (5 bases). The V end lost 4 bases, the J end lost 8 bases, and 12 bases lay between the germline ends. The CDR3 is 13 amino acids. Germline CDR1 reads SEHNR; CDR2 reads FQNEAQ (reference sequence).

The chain employs TRBV30 and TRBJ2-7; TRBD1 matches at 10 bases. Unmatched junction bases numbered 16, after V lost 1 base and J lost 7 bases. Germline-derived CDR1 and CDR2 are GTSNPN and SVGIG (reference sequence). The CDR3 has 17 amino acids. DNA for the CDR3: TGTGCCTGGAGTGCAGGGATGACAGGGGGCGCGGGAAATGAGCAGTACTTC. This translates into CAWSAGMTGGAGNEQYF.

This clonotype was counted ten times or more. V and J are TRBV15 and TRBJ2-7, with unresolved D. V dropped 3 bases and J dropped 4 bases, with 10 bases sitting between them. This CDR3 spans 13 amino acids. CDR1 is LNHNV and CDR2 is YYDKDF in the germline V gene (reference sequence). DNA of the CDR3: TGTGCCACCAGCAGCAGAACTCATTACGAGCAGTACTTC. Amino acid sequence: CATSSRTHYEQYF.

This clonotype appeared a few times. The junction shows a germline mismatch at one end, possibly a read error. The CDR3: CACSAREAGSYNEQFF. In DNA, the CDR3 is TGTGCCTGCAGCGCGAGAGAAGCGGGCTCCTACAATGAGCAGTTCTTC. The chain employs TRBV6-2 or TRBV6-3 and TRBJ2-1; D possibly corresponds to TRBD2 (6 bases). From germline, CDR1 is MNHEY and CDR2 SVGEGT. The CDR3 extends over 16 amino acids.